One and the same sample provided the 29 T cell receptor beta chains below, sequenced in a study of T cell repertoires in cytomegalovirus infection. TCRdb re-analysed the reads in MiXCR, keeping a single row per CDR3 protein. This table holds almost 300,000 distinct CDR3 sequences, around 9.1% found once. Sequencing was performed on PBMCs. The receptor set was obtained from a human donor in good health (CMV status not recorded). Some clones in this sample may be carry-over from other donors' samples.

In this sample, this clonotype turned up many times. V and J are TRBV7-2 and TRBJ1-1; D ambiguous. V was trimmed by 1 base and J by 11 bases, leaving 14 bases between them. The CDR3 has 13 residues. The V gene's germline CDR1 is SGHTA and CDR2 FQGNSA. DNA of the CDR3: TGTGCCAGCAGCTTAGGGGTAGGGCAAGTCGCTTTCTTT. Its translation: CASSLGVGQVAFF.

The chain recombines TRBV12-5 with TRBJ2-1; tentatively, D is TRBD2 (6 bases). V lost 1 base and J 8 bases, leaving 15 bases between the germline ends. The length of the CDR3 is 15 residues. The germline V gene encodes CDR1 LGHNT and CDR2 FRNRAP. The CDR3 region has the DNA TGTGCTAGTGGTTTGGAGTCCGGAGGGTCGGATGAGCAGTTCTTC. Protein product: CASGLESGGSDEQFF.

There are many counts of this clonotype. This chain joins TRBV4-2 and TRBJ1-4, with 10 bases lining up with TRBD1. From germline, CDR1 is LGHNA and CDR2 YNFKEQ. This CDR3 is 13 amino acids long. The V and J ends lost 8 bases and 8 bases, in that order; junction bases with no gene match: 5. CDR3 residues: CASLGQGEEKLFF. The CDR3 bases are TGTGCCAGCCTTGGACAGGGGGAAGAAAAACTGTTTTTT.

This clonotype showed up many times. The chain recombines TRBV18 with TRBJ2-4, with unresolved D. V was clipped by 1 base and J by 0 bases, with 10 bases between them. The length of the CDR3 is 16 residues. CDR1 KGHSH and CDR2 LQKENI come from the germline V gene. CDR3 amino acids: CASSPQKALAKNIQYF. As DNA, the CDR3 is TGTGCCAGCTCACCACAGAAGGCTTTAGCCAAAAACATTCAGTACTTC.

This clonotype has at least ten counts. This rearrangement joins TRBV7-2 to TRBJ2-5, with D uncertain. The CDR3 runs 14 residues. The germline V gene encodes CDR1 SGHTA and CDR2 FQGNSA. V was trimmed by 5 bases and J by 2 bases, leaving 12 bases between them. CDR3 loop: CASSLLVLQETQYF. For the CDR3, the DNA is TGTGCCAGCAGCCTCCTGGTCCTTCAAGAGACCCAGTACTTC.

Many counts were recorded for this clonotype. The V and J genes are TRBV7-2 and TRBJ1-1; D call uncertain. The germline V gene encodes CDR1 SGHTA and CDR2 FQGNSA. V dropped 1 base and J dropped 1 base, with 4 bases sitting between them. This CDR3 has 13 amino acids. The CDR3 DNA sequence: TGTGCCAGCAGCTTAGTGGCGAACACTGAAGCTTTCTTT. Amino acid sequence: CASSLVANTEAFF.

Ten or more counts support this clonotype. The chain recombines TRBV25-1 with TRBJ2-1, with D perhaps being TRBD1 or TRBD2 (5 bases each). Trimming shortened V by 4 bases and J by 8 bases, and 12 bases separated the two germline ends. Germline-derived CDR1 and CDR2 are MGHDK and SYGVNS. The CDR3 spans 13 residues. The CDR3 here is CASSVGARDEQFF. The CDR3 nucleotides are TGTGCCAGCAGTGTCGGGGCACGGGATGAGCAGTTCTTC.

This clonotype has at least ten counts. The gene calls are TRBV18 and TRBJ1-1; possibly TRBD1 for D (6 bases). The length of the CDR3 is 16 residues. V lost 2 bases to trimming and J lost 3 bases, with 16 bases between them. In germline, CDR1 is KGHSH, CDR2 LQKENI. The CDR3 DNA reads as TGTGCCAGCTCACCAAAAGGGGCAGGGGTTTACACTGAAGCTTTCTTT. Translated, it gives CASSPKGAGVYTEAFF.

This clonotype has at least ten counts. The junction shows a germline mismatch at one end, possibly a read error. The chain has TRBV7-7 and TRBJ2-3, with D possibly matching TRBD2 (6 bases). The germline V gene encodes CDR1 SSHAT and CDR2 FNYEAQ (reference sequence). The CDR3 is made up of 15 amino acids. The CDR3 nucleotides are TGTGCTAGCAGCTTGGCGGAGGGGCCGAGGGATACGCAGTATTTT. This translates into CASSLAEGPRDTQYF.

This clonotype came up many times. CDR3 loop: CASRLGTVNYGYTF. The CDR3 nucleotides read TGTGCCAGCAGACTCGGGACGGTTAACTATGGCTACACCTTC. The chain recombines TRBV12-3 or TRBV12-4 with TRBJ1-2, with a tentative D call TRBD1 (5 bases). There are 14 residues in the CDR3. The germline V and J ends were trimmed by 6 bases and 1 base, with 12 bases remaining between them.

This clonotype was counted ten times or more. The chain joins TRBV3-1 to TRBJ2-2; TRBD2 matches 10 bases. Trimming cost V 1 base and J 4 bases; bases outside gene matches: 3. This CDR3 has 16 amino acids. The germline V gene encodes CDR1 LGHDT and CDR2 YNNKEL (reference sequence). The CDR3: CASSQVGLAATGELFF. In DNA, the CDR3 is TGTGCCAGCAGCCAAGTCGGACTAGCGGCCACCGGGGAGCTGTTTTTT.

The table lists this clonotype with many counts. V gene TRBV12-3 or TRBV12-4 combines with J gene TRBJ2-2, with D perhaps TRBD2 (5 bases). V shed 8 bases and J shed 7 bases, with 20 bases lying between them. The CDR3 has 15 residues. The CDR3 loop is CASSLRSGMSGELFF. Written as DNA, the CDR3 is TGTGCCAGCTCCCTCCGGTCGGGGATGAGCGGGGAGCTGTTTTTT.

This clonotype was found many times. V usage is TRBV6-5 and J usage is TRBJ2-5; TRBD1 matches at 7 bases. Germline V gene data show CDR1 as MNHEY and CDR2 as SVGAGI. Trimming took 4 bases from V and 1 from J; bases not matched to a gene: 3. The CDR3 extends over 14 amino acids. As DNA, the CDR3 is TGTGCCAGCAGTTCCCGACAGGGCCAAGAGACCCAGTACTTC. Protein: CASSSRQGQETQYF.

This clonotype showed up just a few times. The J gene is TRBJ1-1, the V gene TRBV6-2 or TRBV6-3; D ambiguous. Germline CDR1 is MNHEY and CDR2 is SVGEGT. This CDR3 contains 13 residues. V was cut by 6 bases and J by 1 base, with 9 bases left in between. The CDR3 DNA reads TGTGCCAGCAGCAACAGCCAGAACACTGAAGCTTTCTTT. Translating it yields CASSNSQNTEAFF.

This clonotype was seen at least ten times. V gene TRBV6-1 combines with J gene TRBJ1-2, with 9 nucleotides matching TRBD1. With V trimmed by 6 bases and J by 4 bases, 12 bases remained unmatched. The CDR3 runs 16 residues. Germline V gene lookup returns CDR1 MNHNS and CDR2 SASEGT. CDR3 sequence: CASRNVQGAEVYGYTF. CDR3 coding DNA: TGTGCCAGCAGGAATGTACAGGGGGCAGAAGTCTATGGCTACACCTTC.

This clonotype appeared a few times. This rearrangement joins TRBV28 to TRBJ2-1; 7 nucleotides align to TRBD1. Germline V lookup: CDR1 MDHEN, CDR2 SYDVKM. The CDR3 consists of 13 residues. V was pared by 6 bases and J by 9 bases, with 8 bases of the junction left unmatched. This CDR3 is CASRRQGSSEQFF. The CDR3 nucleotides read TGTGCCAGCAGGCGACAGGGTAGTAGTGAGCAGTTCTTC.

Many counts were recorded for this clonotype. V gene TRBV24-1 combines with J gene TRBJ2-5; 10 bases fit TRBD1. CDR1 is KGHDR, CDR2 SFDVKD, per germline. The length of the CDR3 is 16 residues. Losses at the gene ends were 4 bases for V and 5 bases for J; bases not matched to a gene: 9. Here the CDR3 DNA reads TGTGCCACCAGTGACCCCGGGACAGGGGTAGCCGAGACCCAGTACTTC. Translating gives CATSDPGTGVAETQYF.

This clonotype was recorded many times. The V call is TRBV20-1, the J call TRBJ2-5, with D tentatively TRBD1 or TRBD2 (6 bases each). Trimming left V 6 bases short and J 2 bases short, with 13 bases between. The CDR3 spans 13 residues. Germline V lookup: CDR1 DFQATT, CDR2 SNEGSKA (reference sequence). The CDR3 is CSAGAGRQETQYF. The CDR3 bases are TGCAGTGCGGGGGCAGGGAGGCAAGAGACCCAGTACTTC.

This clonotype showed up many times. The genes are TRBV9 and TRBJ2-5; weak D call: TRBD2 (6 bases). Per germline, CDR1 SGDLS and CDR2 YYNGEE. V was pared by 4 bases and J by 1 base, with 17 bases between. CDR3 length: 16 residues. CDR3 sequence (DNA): TGTGCCAGCAGCCCCAGGAGGGAATTGTCCCAAGAGACCCAGTACTTC. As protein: CASSPRRELSQETQYF.

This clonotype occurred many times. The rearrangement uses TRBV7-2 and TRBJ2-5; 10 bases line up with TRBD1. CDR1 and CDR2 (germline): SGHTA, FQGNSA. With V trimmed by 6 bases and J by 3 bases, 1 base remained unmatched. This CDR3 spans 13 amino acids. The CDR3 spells CASRGTGEETQYF. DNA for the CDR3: TGTGCCAGCAGGGGGACAGGGGAAGAGACCCAGTACTTC. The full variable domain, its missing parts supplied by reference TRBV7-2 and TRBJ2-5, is GAGVSQSPSNKVTEKGKDVELRCDPISGHTALYWYRQSLGQGLEFLIYFQGNSAPDKSGLPSDRFSAERTGGSVSTLTIQRTQQEDSAVYLCASRGTGEETQYFGPGTRLLVL.

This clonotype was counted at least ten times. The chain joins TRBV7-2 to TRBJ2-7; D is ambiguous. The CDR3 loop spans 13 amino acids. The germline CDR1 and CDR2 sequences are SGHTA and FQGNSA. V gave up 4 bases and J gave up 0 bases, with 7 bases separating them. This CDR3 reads CASSYAGSYEQYF. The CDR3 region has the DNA TGTGCCAGCAGCTATGCAGGCTCCTACGAGCAGTACTTC.

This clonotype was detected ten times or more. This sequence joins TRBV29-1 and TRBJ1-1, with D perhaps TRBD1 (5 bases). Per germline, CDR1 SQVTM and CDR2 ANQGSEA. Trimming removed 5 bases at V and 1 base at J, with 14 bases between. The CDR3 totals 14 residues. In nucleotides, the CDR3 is TGCAGCGTTTCGGCCAGGCAGGGGAACACTGAAGCTTTCTTT. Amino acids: CSVSARQGNTEAFF.

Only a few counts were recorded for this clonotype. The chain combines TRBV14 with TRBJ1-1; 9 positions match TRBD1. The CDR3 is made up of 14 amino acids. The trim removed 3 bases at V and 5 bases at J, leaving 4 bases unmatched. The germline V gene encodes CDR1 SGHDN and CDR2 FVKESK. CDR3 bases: TGTGCCAGCAGCCAGACAGGGGGAGTGACTGAAGCTTTCTTT. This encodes CASSQTGGVTEAFF. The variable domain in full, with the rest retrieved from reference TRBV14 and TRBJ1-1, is EAGVTQFPSHSVIEKGQTVTLRCDPISGHDNLYWYRRVMGKEIKFLLHFVKESKQDESGMPNNRFLAERTGGTYSTLKVQPAELEDSGVYFCASSQTGGVTEAFFGQGTRLTVV.

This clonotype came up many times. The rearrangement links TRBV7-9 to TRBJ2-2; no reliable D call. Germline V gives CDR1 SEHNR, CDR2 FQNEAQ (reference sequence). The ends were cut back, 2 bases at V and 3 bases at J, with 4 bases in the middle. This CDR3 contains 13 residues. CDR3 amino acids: CASSLRYTGELFF. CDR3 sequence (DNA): TGTGCCAGCAGCTTACGGTACACCGGGGAGCTGTTTTTT. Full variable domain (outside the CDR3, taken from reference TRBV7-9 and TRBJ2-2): DTGVSQNPRHKITKRGQNVTFRCDPISEHNRLYWYRQTLGQGPEFLTYFQNEAQLEKSRLLSDRFSAERPKGSFSTLEIQRTEQGDSAMYLCASSLRYTGELFFGEGSRLTVL.

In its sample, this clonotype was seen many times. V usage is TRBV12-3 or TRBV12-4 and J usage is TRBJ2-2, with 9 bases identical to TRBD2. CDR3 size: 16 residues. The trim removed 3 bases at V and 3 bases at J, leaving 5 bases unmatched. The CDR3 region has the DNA TGTGCCAGCAGTTTTGGCGGGGGGGCGGACACCGGGGAGCTGTTTTTT. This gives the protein CASSFGGGADTGELFF.

The CDR3 is CSARRQGAGNQPQHF. The CDR3 region has the DNA TGCAGTGCTAGACGACAGGGGGCCGGCAATCAGCCCCAGCATTTT. The chain has TRBV20-1 and TRBJ1-5; 10 bases align to TRBD1. V dropped 2 bases and J dropped 2; count of bases not matched to a gene: 3. CDR1 and CDR2 (germline): DFQATT, SNEGSKA (reference sequence). This CDR3 contains 15 residues.

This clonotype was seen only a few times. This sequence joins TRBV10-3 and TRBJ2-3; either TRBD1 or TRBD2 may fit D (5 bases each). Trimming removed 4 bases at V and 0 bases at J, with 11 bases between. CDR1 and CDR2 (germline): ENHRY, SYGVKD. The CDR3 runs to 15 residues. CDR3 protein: CAISVRGRSTDTQYF. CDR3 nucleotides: TGTGCCATCAGTGTTAGGGGACGTAGCACAGATACGCAGTATTTT.

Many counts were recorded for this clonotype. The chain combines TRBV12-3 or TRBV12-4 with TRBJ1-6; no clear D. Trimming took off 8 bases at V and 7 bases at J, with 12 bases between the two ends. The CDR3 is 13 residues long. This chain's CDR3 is CASLESSNSPLHF. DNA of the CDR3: TGTGCCAGCCTCGAAAGCTCCAATTCACCCCTCCACTTT.

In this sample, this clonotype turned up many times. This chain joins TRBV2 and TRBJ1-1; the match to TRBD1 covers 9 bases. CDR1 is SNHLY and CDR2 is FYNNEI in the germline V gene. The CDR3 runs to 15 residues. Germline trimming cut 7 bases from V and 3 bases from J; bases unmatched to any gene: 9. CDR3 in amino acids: CASTGTGGRDTEAFF. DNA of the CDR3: TGTGCCAGCACGGGTACAGGGGGCCGTGACACTGAAGCTTTCTTT.